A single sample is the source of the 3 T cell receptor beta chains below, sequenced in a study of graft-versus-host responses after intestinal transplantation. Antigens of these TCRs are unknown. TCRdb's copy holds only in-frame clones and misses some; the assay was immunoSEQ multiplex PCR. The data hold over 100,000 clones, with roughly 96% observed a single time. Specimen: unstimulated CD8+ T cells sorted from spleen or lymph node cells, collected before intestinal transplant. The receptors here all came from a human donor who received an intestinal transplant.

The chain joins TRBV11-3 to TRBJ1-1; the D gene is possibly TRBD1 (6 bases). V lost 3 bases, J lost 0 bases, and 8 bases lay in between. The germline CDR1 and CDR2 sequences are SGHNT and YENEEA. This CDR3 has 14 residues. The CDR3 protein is CASSFRGLNTEAFF. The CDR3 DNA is TGTGCCAGCAGCTTCAGGGGACTGAACACTGAAGCTTTCTTT. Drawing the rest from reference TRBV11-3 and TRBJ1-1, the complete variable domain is EAGVVQSPRYKIIEKKQPVAFWCNPISGHNTLYWYLQNLGQGPELLIRYENEEAVDDSQLPKDRFSAERLKGVDSTLKIQPAELGDSAVYLCASSFRGLNTEAFFGQGTRLTVV.

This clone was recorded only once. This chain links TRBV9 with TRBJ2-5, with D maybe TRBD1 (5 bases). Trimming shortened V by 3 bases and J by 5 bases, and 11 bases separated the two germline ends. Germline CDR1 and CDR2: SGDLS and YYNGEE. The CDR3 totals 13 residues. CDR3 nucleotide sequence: TGTGCCAGCAGCGAGGGGTCTCTGGAGACCCAGTACTTC. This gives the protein CASSEGSLETQYF.

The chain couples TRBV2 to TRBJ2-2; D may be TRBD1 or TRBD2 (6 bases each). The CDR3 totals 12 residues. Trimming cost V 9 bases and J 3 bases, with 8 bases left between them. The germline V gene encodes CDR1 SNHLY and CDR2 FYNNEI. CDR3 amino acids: CARGGHTGELFF. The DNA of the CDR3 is TGTGCCAGGGGGGGCCACACCGGGGAGCTGTTTTTT.